The 7 T cell receptor beta chains given below trace back to one sample, sequenced in a study of shared clonotypes between healthy human individuals. Libraries were prepared by immunoSEQ multiplex PCR; TCRdb keeps only in-frame clonotypes and omits some of them. The data contain about 490,000 clones, roughly 80% of them singletons. Specimen: PBMCs. The receptors stem from a woman aged 40-49 years in good health. Some clones in this sample may be carry-over from other donors' samples.

The chain is built from TRBV5-1 and TRBJ2-7; TRBD2 might be the D (6 bases). The CDR3 runs to 13 residues. Trimming removed 3 bases at V and 2 bases at J, with 9 bases between. CDR1 is SGHRS and CDR2 is YFSETQ in the germline V gene. CDR3 sequence reads: CASSSTRPYEQYF. The CDR3 region has the DNA TGCGCCAGCAGCTCGACTAGACCCTACGAGCAGTACTTC.

The CDR3 DNA sequence: TGTGCCAGCACCACGGGGGGGCATCAGCCCCAGCATTTT. Translating it yields CASTTGGHQPQHF. The J gene is TRBJ1-5, the V gene TRBV6-6; a weak D match, TRBD1 (6 bases). The CDR3 extends over 13 amino acids. V was cut by 7 bases and J by 5 bases, with 12 bases left in between. Germline CDR1 and CDR2: MNHNY and SVGAGI (reference sequence).

The chain carries TRBV19 and TRBJ2-3, with D uncertain. CDR3 size: 12 residues. With 2 bases removed from V and 2 bases from J, the gap between germline ends came to 2 bases. Germline CDR1 LNHDA, CDR2 SQIVND (reference sequence). CDR3 loop: CASSISTDTQYF. Written as DNA, the CDR3 is TGTGCCAGTAGTATATCCACAGATACGCAGTATTTT.

In this sample, this clone turned up once. The chain couples TRBV29-1 to TRBJ2-5; TRBD2 aligns across 15 bases. Trimming removed 4 bases from V and 9 bases from J; junction bases left unmatched: 3. CDR1 and CDR2 (germline): SQVTM, ANQGSEA. The CDR3 sequence is 13 residues long. CDR3 residues: CSVGTSGRGAQYF. CDR3 DNA sequence: TGCAGCGTTGGGACTAGCGGGAGGGGGGCCCAGTACTTC.

This clone is a singleton in its sample. The chain employs TRBV30 and TRBJ2-2, with 7 bases that match TRBD1. CDR3 length: 13 amino acids. Germline V CDR1 and CDR2: GTSNPN, SVGIG (reference sequence). The V segment lost 0 bases and the J segment 6 bases; nucleotides outside the gene matches: 1. The CDR3 region is CAWSVQGPGELFF. The DNA for the CDR3 is TGTGCCTGGAGTGTACAGGGGCCCGGGGAGCTGTTTTTT.

The chain recombines TRBV7-9 with TRBJ1-1, with D maybe TRBD1 (5 bases). CDR1 SEHNR and CDR2 FQNEAQ come from the germline V gene (reference sequence). Between the trimmed V and J ends, which lost 2 bases and 8 bases, there was a span of 24 bases. The CDR3 totals 17 residues. CDR3 in amino acids: CASSLSWGDGPSLEAFF. DNA for the CDR3: TGTGCCAGCAGCTTAAGTTGGGGGGACGGACCCTCACTCGAAGCTTTCTTT.

J is TRBJ1-1 and V is TRBV9, with 7 bases that match TRBD1. V shed 0 bases, J shed 10 bases, and the junction held 9 bases outside the gene matches. Germline V CDR1 and CDR2: SGDLS, YYNGEE. The CDR3 loop spans 14 amino acids. For the CDR3, the DNA is TGTGCCAGCAGCGTAGAGTCACAGGGGCCTGGAGCTTTCTTT. Its protein product is CASSVESQGPGAFF.